The 7 T cell receptor beta chains listed next were all sequenced from one sample in a study of cytomegalovirus exposure and HLA in healthy donors. Researchers ran the PCR with 60 Vbeta and 13 Jbeta primers. Sequencing used immunoSEQ multiplex PCR; TCRdb keeps in-frame clones, though not all of them. This specimen shows about 72,000 clones; the ten leading clones hold approximately 2.7%. Source material: PBMCs. These receptors all stem from a man aged 35 to 55 in good health and CMV-seronegative.

The gene calls are TRBV18 and TRBJ1-1, with 8 bases identical to TRBD1. Germline V gene sequence: CDR1 KGHSH, CDR2 LQKENI. J gave up 4 bases and V 5 bases, and 6 bases lay outside the gene matches. The CDR3 has 14 amino acids. The CDR3 region is CASSATGGVTEAFF. CDR3 in DNA: TGTGCCAGCTCAGCCACAGGGGGTGTCACTGAAGCTTTCTTT.

The chain employs TRBV15 and TRBJ2-2, with 8 bases that match TRBD1. The CDR3 contains 16 residues. V shed 5 bases and J 5 bases; nucleotides not matched to a gene: 10. Germline CDR1 reads LNHNV; CDR2 reads YYDKDF (reference sequence). DNA for the CDR3: TGTGCCACCAGCGGTACAGGGGGGAGTGTGACCGGGGAGCTGTTTTTT. Its translation: CATSGTGGSVTGELFF.

The gene calls are TRBV6-5 and TRBJ1-2, with 9 bases aligning to TRBD1. From germline, CDR1 is MNHEY and CDR2 SVGAGI. J was trimmed by 8 bases and V by 8 bases; bases with no gene match: 15. CDR3 length equals 15 residues. The CDR3 sequence: CASADEKGTGKGYTF. CDR3 DNA sequence: TGTGCCAGCGCTGACGAAAAGGGGACAGGGAAAGGCTACACCTTC.

The rearrangement joins TRBV2 to TRBJ2-1; D is undetermined. Germline values: CDR1 SNHLY, CDR2 FYNNEI. V gave up 1 base and J gave up 0 bases, with 10 bases separating them. CDR3 length equals 16 residues. CDR3 region: CASSEGRLSSYNEQFF. The CDR3 DNA reads TGTGCCAGCAGTGAAGGGCGGTTGAGCTCCTACAATGAGCAGTTCTTC.

The chain recombines TRBV5-1 with TRBJ2-5; 7 bases are shared with TRBD2. This CDR3 is built from 16 residues. The germline gives CDR1 SGHRS, CDR2 YFSETQ. After removal of 3 bases from V and 1 base from J, the junction contained 9 bases not matched to a gene. CDR3 nucleotides: TGCGCCAGCAGCTGGCGCGGGGGAACCGCCCAAGAGACCCAGTACTTC. This sequence encodes CASSWRGGTAQETQYF.

This chain links TRBV19 with TRBJ1-5, with TRBD1 matching over 9 bases. Germline CDR1 reads LNHDA; CDR2 reads SQIVND (reference sequence). The V gene end was trimmed by 6 bases and the J gene end by 4 bases; junction bases not matched to a gene: 7. The CDR3 length is 15 residues. CDR3 amino acids: CASRGWGQGNQPQHF. CDR3 sequence (DNA): TGTGCCAGTAGAGGGTGGGGACAGGGAAATCAGCCCCAGCATTTT.

The chain carries TRBV11-3 and TRBJ2-1, with D unclear. The V end lost 4 bases, the J end lost 0 bases, and 10 bases lay between the germline ends. The CDR3 loop spans 15 amino acids. In germline, CDR1 is SGHNT, CDR2 YENEEA. CDR3 amino acids: CASSSREVSYNEQFF. CDR3 sequence (DNA): TGTGCCAGCAGCTCGCGCGAGGTCTCCTACAATGAGCAGTTCTTC.